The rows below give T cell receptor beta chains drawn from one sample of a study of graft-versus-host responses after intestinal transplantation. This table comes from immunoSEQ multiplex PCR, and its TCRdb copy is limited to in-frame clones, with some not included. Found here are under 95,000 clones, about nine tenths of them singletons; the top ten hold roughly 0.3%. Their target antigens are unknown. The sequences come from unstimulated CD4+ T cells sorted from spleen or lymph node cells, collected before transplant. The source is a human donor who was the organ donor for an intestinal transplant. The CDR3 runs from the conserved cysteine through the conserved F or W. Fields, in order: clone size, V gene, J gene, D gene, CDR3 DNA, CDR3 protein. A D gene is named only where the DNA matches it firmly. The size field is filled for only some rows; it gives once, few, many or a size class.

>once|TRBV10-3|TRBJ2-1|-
TGTGCCATCAGTGAACAGGTTTTCTACAATGAGCAGTTCTTC
CAISEQVFYNEQFF
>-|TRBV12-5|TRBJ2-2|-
TGTGCTAGTGGAATGGAGGCCGGGGAGCTGTTTTTT
CASGMEAGELFF
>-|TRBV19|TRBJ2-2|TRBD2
TGTGCCAGTAGTGTGGGACTAGCGGGGTACACCGGGGAGCTGTTTTTT
CASSVGLAGYTGELFF
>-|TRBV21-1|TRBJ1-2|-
TGTGCCAGCAGGAACCGGGACTTGCAGGGCCTCGATGGCTACACCTTC
CASRNRDLQGLDGYTF
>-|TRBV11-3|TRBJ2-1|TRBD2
TGTGCCAGCAGCTTGGGACTAGTCGCTTACAATGAGCAGTTCTTC
CASSLGLVAYNEQFF
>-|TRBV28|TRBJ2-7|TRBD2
TGTGCCAGCAGTTTAGGGGGGGAGCTATCCTACGAGCAGTACTTC
CASSLGGELSYEQYF
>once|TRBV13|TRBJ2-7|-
TGTGCCAGCAGCCTCCTCACTCACGAGCAGTACTTC
CASSLLTHEQYF
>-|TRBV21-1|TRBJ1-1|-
TGTGCCAGCGGGGGACAGGGGAGTGAAGCTTTCTTT
CASGGQGSEAFF
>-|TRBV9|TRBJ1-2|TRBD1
TGTGCCAGCAGCGTACTAGGGACAGGGAATGGCTACACCTTC
CASSVLGTGNGYTF
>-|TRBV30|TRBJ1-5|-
TGTGCCTGGAGTGTATCGGGCAATCAGCCCCAGCATTTT
CAWSVSGNQPQHF
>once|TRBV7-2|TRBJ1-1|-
TGTGCCAGCAGCTTCTATAACACTGAAGCTTTCTTT
CASSFYNTEAFF
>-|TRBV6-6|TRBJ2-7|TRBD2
TGTGCCAGCAGTTACTCGGGGACGGGGGGAGCCTACGAGCAGTACTTC
CASSYSGTGGAYEQYF
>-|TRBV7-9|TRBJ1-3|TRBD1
TGTGCCAGCAGCCCCTTAGGGACAGGCCTCGGAAACACCATATATTTT
CASSPLGTGLGNTIYF
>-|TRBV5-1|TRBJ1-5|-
TGCGCCAGCAGCGTGGGAACTAATCAGCCCCAGCATTTT
CASSVGTNQPQHF
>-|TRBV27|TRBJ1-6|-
TGTGCCAGCAGTTTATGGGCAGCCGCATATAATTCACCCCTCCACTTT
CASSLWAAAYNSPLHF
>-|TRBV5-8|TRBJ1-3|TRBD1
TGTGCCAGCAGCGGGTGGCGACAGGGTGCAAACACCATATATTTT
CASSGWRQGANTIYF
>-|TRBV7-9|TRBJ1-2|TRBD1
TGTGCCAGCAGCCTCCGGGACAGGGGTCCTGGCACCTTC
CASSLRDRGPGTF
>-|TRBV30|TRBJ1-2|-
TGTGCCTGGAGTTCGGGTTGGGTCGATGGCTACACCTTC
CAWSSGWVDGYTF
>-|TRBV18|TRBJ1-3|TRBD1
TGTGCCAGCTCACCGACAGGGGATCACTCTGGAAACACCATATATTTT
CASSPTGDHSGNTIYF
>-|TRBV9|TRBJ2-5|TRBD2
TGTGCCAGCAGCGAACTAGCGGGGGGGCTGGGTGAGACCCAGTACTTC
CASSELAGGLGETQYF
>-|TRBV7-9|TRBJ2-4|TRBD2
TGTGCCAGCAGACATACTAGCGGGAGGGAAAACATTCAGTACTTC
CASRHTSGRENIQYF
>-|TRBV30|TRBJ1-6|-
TGTGCCTGGGCCCACCAGGGAAATTCACCCCTCCACTTT
CAWAHQGNSPLHF
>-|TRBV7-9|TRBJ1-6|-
TGTGCCAGCAGTTACTTTTCGGGGGTCTATAATTCACCCCTCCACTTT
CASSYFSGVYNSPLHF
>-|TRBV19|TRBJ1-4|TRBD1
TGTGCCAGCGAGACAGGGGGAAATGAAAAACTGTTTTTT
CASETGGNEKLFF
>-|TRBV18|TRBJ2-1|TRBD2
TGTGCCAGCTCCCCCATCCTAGCGGGAGTAAAGGACAATGAGCAGTTCTTC
CASSPILAGVKDNEQFF
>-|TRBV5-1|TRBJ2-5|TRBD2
TGCGCCAGCAGCCAAATAGCGGGGGGACAAGAGACCCAGTACTTC
CASSQIAGGQETQYF
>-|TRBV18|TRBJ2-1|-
TGTGCCAGCTCACCGGCTCACTCCTACAATGAGCAGTTCTTC
CASSPAHSYNEQFF
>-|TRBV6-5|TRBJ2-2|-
TGTGCCAGCAGTTACGACTCAATGACCGGGGAGCTGTTTTTT
CASSYDSMTGELFF
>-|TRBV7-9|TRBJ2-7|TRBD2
TGTGCCAGCAGCTTGGGGACTAGCGGGAGGGCCGATTACGAGCAGTACTTC
CASSLGTSGRADYEQYF
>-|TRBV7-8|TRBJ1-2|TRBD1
TGTGCCAGCAGCTTTGACAGGGTTCCCGATGGCTACACCTTC
CASSFDRVPDGYTF
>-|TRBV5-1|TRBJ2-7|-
TGCGCCAGCAGCGGGGAGTTGGGGGCCCCTTGGGGCGAGCAGTACTTC
CASSGELGAPWGEQYF